The clone carrying this T cell receptor (beta chain) was found once. These data originate in a study of blood T cell repertoires in COVID-19. The CDR3 length is 13 residues. Germline V lookup: CDR1 KGHDR, CDR2 SFDVKD. V was shortened by 1 base and J by 7 bases, with 10 bases between the two germline ends. Clones were read by immunoSEQ multiplex PCR, and TCRdb kept only the in-frame ones, dropping some. The table shows 130,000 to 150,000 clones, with roughly 79% occurring only once. The receptor's source is a man in his forties or fifties with active or convalescent COVID-19. The material sequenced was peripheral blood. This chain links TRBV24-1 with TRBJ2-7; D remains unclear. The CDR3 DNA is TGTGCCACCAGTGATTTACGGCTCGGGGAGCAGTACTTC. Amino acid sequence: CATSDLRLGEQYF.